One sample yielded the 19 T cell receptor beta chains listed below, sequenced in a study of blood T cell repertoires in COVID-19. Data came from immunoSEQ multiplex PCR; TCRdb stores just in-frame clones and leaves some out. The sample yields 150,000 to 200,000 clones, about 80% seen once. Sequencing input: peripheral blood. Receptors originate from a human donor with acute or convalescent COVID-19. The donor label of this sample is uncertain.

The chain joins TRBV5-1 to TRBJ2-3; the match to TRBD1 covers 7 bases. Germline V gives CDR1 SGHRS, CDR2 YFSETQ. Trimming at V came to 0 bases and at J to 6 bases, leaving 7 bases not matched to a gene. The CDR3 is made up of 15 amino acids. CDR3 residues: CASSLEQGPPDTQYF. CDR3 DNA sequence: TGCGCCAGCAGCTTGGAACAGGGGCCCCCCGATACGCAGTATTTT.

Details on this clone: Other DNA sequences in the same sample also yield this CDR3. This sequence joins TRBV3-1 (or the pseudogene TRBV3-2) and TRBJ1-5; D unclear. Germline V gene sequence: CDR1 LGHDT, CDR2 YNNKEL (reference sequence). V was trimmed by 0 bases and J by 4 bases, leaving 7 bases between them. The CDR3 totals 14 residues. The CDR3 sequence is CASSQDRGNQPQHF. The CDR3 nucleotides read TGTGCCAGCAGCCAAGATCGAGGGAATCAGCCCCAGCATTTT.

The V and J genes are TRBV5-1 and TRBJ2-7, with 8 bases matching TRBD2. This CDR3 has 14 amino acids. Germline CDR1 reads SGHRS; CDR2 reads YFSETQ. J was trimmed by 1 base and V by 5 bases; bases with no gene match: 5. DNA for the CDR3: TGCGCCAGCAGATCCAGCGGGGGTTCCTACGAGCAGTACTTC. Protein product: CASRSSGGSYEQYF.

The V and J genes are TRBV27 and TRBJ1-5; tentatively, D is TRBD1 (5 bases). From germline, CDR1 is MNHEY and CDR2 SMNVEV (reference sequence). Trimming removed 6 bases at V and 5 bases at J, with 17 bases between. There are 15 residues in the CDR3. CDR3: CASSPSWGSDQPQHF. CDR3 coding DNA: TGTGCCAGCAGCCCTAGTTGGGGCAGCGATCAGCCCCAGCATTTT.

V and J are TRBV6-1 and TRBJ2-7, with 14 nucleotides matching TRBD2. Germline CDR1 reads MNHNS; CDR2 reads SASEGT. This CDR3 is 16 amino acids long. J was trimmed by 2 bases and V by 4 bases; bases with no gene match: 4. The CDR3 loop reads CASSGGTSGSAYEQYF. The CDR3 DNA follows: TGTGCCAGCAGTGGGGGGACTAGCGGGAGTGCCTACGAGCAGTACTTC.

This clone appeared a single time. The V gene is TRBV6-5, the J gene TRBJ1-4; the D gene is possibly TRBD1 (5 bases). V lost 8 bases and J lost 0, with 7 bases in between. Germline V gives CDR1 MNHEY, CDR2 SVGAGI. The CDR3 is 13 amino acids. CDR3 protein: CASGQTTNEKLFF. CDR3 sequence (DNA): TGTGCCAGCGGACAAACAACTAATGAAAAACTGTTTTTT.

The J gene is TRBJ2-2, the V gene TRBV3-1 (or the pseudogene TRBV3-2), with 8 bases matching TRBD1. Germline assignment: CDR1 LGHDT and CDR2 YNNKEL (reference sequence). J gave up 1 base and V 8 bases, and 9 bases lay outside the gene matches. The CDR3 covers 16 residues. CDR3: CASGDYGQGNTGELFF. The DNA of the CDR3 is TGTGCCAGCGGAGATTACGGACAGGGGAACACCGGGGAGCTGTTTTTT.

This chain connects TRBV5-4 to TRBJ1-2, with TRBD1 matching over 12 bases. Germline V gives CDR1 SGHNT, CDR2 YYREEE (reference sequence). The CDR3 spans 17 residues. Losses at the gene ends were 6 bases for V and 4 bases for J; bases not matched to a gene: 13. CDR3: CASTAGTGGPPGYGYTF. CDR3 sequence (DNA): TGTGCCAGCACCGCCGGGACAGGGGGCCCCCCGGGCTATGGCTACACCTTC.

The chain recombines TRBV28 with TRBJ1-1; TRBD1 matches 7 bases. The CDR3 extends over 17 amino acids. Trimming cost V 4 bases and J 0 bases; bases outside gene matches: 11. CDR1 and CDR2 from the germline V gene are MDHEN and SYDVKM. CDR3: CASSWAGQQKMNTEAFF. As DNA, the CDR3 is TGTGCCAGCAGTTGGGCGGGACAGCAAAAAATGAACACTGAAGCTTTCTTT.

The rearrangement links TRBV30 to TRBJ1-6; D may be TRBD1 (5 bases). Trimming took 3 bases from V and 8 from J, leaving 17 bases between them. Germline values: CDR1 GTSNPN, CDR2 SVGIG (reference sequence). CDR3 length: 15 amino acids. The CDR3, as DNA: TGTGCCTGGAGCGGGTCGGGGGTTAATTATTCACCCCTCCACTTT. Its protein is CAWSGSGVNYSPLHF.

The V call is TRBV19, the J call TRBJ1-1; TRBD1 matches at 7 bases. The CDR3 sequence is 15 residues long. Per germline, CDR1 LNHDA and CDR2 SQIVND (reference sequence). Trimming removed 5 bases from V and 3 bases from J; junction bases left unmatched: 9. CDR3 in DNA: TGTGCCAGTAGTCCGACAGGGATCCTATACACTGAAGCTTTCTTT. Protein sequence: CASSPTGILYTEAFF.

The chain is built from TRBV7-3 and TRBJ1-1, with TRBD1 identical over 9 bases. With V trimmed by 6 bases and J by 6 bases, 11 bases remained unmatched. The CDR3 loop spans 15 amino acids. The germline V gene encodes CDR1 SGHTA and CDR2 FQGTGA. The CDR3 coding sequence is TGTGCCAGCAGTCGAAACACAGGGGGCGCGGCTGAAGCTTTCTTT. Protein product: CASSRNTGGAAEAFF.

The chain employs TRBV9 and TRBJ2-2; 7 bases match TRBD2. This CDR3 contains 14 residues. In germline, CDR1 is SGDLS, CDR2 YYNGEE. The V segment lost 4 bases and the J segment 4 bases; nucleotides outside the gene matches: 4. CDR3 sequence reads: CASSRGSITGELFF. As DNA, the CDR3 is TGTGCCAGCAGCCGCGGGAGTATCACCGGGGAGCTGTTTTTT.

V and J are TRBV6-5 and TRBJ1-1; the D gene is possibly TRBD1 (6 bases). The CDR3 length is 15 residues. The germline V and J ends were trimmed by 6 bases and 4 bases, with 18 bases remaining between them. Germline assignment: CDR1 MNHEY and CDR2 SVGAGI. CDR3 residues: CASSRGAQGGTEAFF. CDR3 in DNA: TGTGCCAGCAGCCGGGGCGCTCAAGGGGGCACTGAAGCTTTCTTT.

The table lists this clone with a count of one. V gene TRBV7-3 combines with J gene TRBJ2-2, with 9 nucleotides matching TRBD1. Germline-derived CDR1 and CDR2 are SGHTA and FQGTGA. The junction had 3 bases not matched to a gene; V was cut back by 5 bases and J by 2 bases. CDR3 length: 15 residues. The CDR3 coding sequence is TGTGCCAGCAGCCGAACAGGGGGCAACACCGGGGAGCTGTTTTTT. Amino acid sequence: CASSRTGGNTGELFF.

The chain has TRBV13 and TRBJ2-7; maybe TRBD2 (6 bases). V was cut by 5 bases and J by 0 bases, with 11 bases left in between. CDR1 and CDR2 (germline): PRHDT, FYEKMQ (reference sequence). The CDR3 has 14 residues. CDR3 DNA sequence: TGTGCCAGCAGCCTCCGGGACTCCTCCTACGAGCAGTACTTC. Amino acids: CASSLRDSSYEQYF.

The rearrangement uses TRBV2 and TRBJ2-7; 8 positions match TRBD1. The CDR3 has 12 amino acids. From germline, CDR1 is SNHLY and CDR2 FYNNEI. V lost 6 bases and J lost 5; bases outside the gene matches: 3. CDR3 sequence (DNA): TGTGCCAGCAGAGGGACAGGAAACGAGCAGTACTTC. Its translation is CASRGTGNEQYF.

This chain joins TRBV9 and TRBJ2-1; D uncertain. The CDR3 extends over 12 amino acids. Trimming pared 0 bases from V and 10 bases from J, leaving 8 bases between. Germline V gene lookup returns CDR1 SGDLS and CDR2 YYNGEE. CDR3 bases: TGTGCCAGCAGCGTAGATCCTTCGGAGCAGTTCTTC. It yields the protein CASSVDPSEQFF.

This rearrangement joins TRBV14 to TRBJ2-2; D may be TRBD2 (6 bases). Germline V gives CDR1 SGHDN, CDR2 FVKESK. CDR3 length equals 16 residues. V lost 1 base to trimming and J lost 5 bases, with 14 bases between them. The CDR3 bases are TGTGCCAGCAGCCAAGCTAGCGAAGAAGTAACCGGGGAGCTGTTTTTT. It translates to CASSQASEEVTGELFF.